This entry describes one T cell receptor beta chain. Other DNA sequences of this sample code for an identical CDR3. The source of the sample is a study of blood T cell repertoires in COVID-19. The table came from immunoSEQ multiplex PCR; TCRdb's copy has only in-frame clones and leaves some out. The profile shows about 480,000 clones, roughly 88% of them singletons. Deletions cut 3 bases from V and 1 base from J, with 7 bases between. The V gene's germline CDR1 is MNHEY and CDR2 SMNVEV (reference sequence). The CDR3 extends over 14 amino acids. The chain couples TRBV27 to TRBJ1-5; D remains unclear. The sample was PBMCs or T cells enriched from blood (not recorded which). This sequence was found in a woman aged 40-49 years who had recovered from COVID-19. This CDR3 is CASSLGGSNQPQHF. The CDR3 bases are TGTGCCAGCAGTTTGGGAGGGAGCAATCAGCCCCAGCATTTT.